This T cell receptor beta chain was identified in a study of beta chain features in type 1 diabetes (dated by TCRdb to the late 2010s). Regarding the research as a whole: Patients and healthy donors did not differ in mean age, gender distribution, total cell number or subset yield. A total of about 100,000,000 sorted cells were examined across all samples, and RNA yield correlated strongly with the number of cells per subset. Regulatory and stem cell-like memory subsets were obtained from only 8 patients and about 8 healthy donors, while naive and central memory subsets were obtained from all 30 or so donors. In the study, recently diagnosed type 1 diabetes patients and matched healthy donors were compared on the TCRB repertoires of their sorted circulating CD4+ T cell subsets. Results and caveats for the whole study, not just this receptor: In all four CD4+ subsets, TCRB CDR3 length was moderately but significantly shorter in type 1 diabetes patients. The naive, central memory and regulatory TCRB repertoires appeared to resemble one another more closely among patients than among healthy donors. Because small numbers of individuals were included in the HLA sub-analyses, any influence of HLA type on TCRB rearrangement was left unresolved. Fewer insertions and more nucleotide deletions at VDJ recombination sites were observed in patients with type 1 diabetes, implying thymic rearrangement abnormalities. Because cDNA rather than genomic DNA was sequenced, highly expressing activated cells could have been over-represented, although no difference in activation and CD3 levels was found between groups. Shorter templates might have been favored by PCR, but patient and control samples were amplified and corrected together, so both groups would have been affected equally by any skew.

The entire isolated RNA was reverse transcribed using the High Capacity cDNA Reverse Transcription Kit, and thus expressed TCRB transcripts were sequenced. Deep immunoSEQ sequencing was applied to naive, central memory and regulatory T cell samples, giving an average of roughly 3.5 million total reads per sample. Sorted cells were lysed in RLT buffer, and RNA was extracted using DNase-treated RNeasy Micro or Mini kits according to cell number. To prevent cross-contamination, each cell subset was processed individually, whereas patient and healthy donor samples were processed jointly. The immunoSEQ multiplex PCR was used to amplify TCRB sequences from cDNA, yielding 87-bp fragments that span the CDR3 region. Amplicons were sequenced on the Illumina HiSeq platform. The paper's data handling went like this. PCR bias was computationally corrected using synthetic template baselines, reads within Hamming distance 2 were collapsed, and singletons that could not be merged were discarded. Reads were aligned against IMGT to assign V, D and J genes, CDR3 length and insertions or deletions at six rearrangement sites. Within each subset, clonotype counts were normalized to the number of sorted cells before true diversity and Gini coefficients were calculated with the tcR R package. The overlap coefficient, calculated on TCRB nucleotide sequences, was used to quantify repertoire sharing. Out-of-frame TCRB sequences from naive cells were analyzed to stand in for the pre-selection repertoire. In TCRdb, the immuneACCESS table is reduced to in-frame sequences with V and J assigned. These tables do not hold every clone; where another copy was compared, an unresolved V gene accounts for under half, and the others remain unexplained. That table supplies the V and J calls and clone size; D and trimming were determined from the DNA. The sample profile shows 300,000 to 350,000 clones; around 19% of them were found once. Approximately 0.043% of the sample goes to the ten largest clones.

Concerning this clone: The antigen it binds to is not known. Base qualities are missing; no much larger clone stands one base away.

Each donor gave one peripheral blood draw, averaging approximately 110 mL, which was collected into heparinised tubes. A BD FACSAria II and a panel including CD45RO, CCR7, CD25, CD127, CD95 and CD27 were used to sort naive, central memory, regulatory and stem cell-like memory CD4+ T cells. Every sorted population had a purity above 95%. PBMCs were isolated right away by Lymphoprep density gradient centrifugation and were stained directly, without culture. So that batch effects would be minimized, each experiment stained and sorted samples in pairs, pairing one healthy donor with one patient. The germline V gene gives CDR1 as SQVTM and CDR2 as ANQGSEA. Deletion took 7 bases off V and 6 bases off J, with a span of 18 bases between the germline ends. Including cysteine and phenylalanine, the CDR3 has 13 amino acids. Only CDR3 DNA remains: 39 bases, in frame from the first base.

This receptor was identified in a woman younger than 35 in good health. Sequencing used naive CD4+ T cells from blood. The cell subset or site label of this sample denotes: true naive CD4+ T cells. The sequence joins TRBV29-1 to TRBJ1-2, with the D gene not confidently named. The nucleotide sequence reads as follows: TGCAGCGCTTACACGTATTCCGGAGATGGCTACACCTTC. This codes for CSAYTYSGDGYTF.